Listed below are T cell receptor beta chains from one sample, sequenced in a study of technical replicates of blood from several donors. Produced via immunoSEQ multiplex PCR; TCRdb's table is partial and in-frame only. This table has 65,000 to 90,000 clones, 85% to 95% appearing once. Sequences were obtained from PBMCs. The receptors shown here come from a human donor in good health. Some clones in this sample may be carry-over from other donors' samples. Both conserved end residues are part of each CDR3. The D gene is left open where the match is weak. The listing skips clone size in some rows; elsewhere it reads once, few, many or a size class.

J gene: TRBJ1-4; D gene: TRBD1; V gene: TRBV25-1; clone size: .; CDR3 protein: CASSAGGQGVNEKLFF; CDR3 DNA: TGTGCCAGCAGCGCCGGGGGACAGGGAGTTAATGAAAAACTGTTTTTT
J gene: TRBJ2-7; D gene: .; V gene: TRBV27; clone size: .; CDR3 protein: CASSPNLYEQYF; CDR3 DNA: TGTGCCAGCAGTCCTAACCTATACGAGCAGTACTTC
J gene: TRBJ1-2; D gene: TRBD1; V gene: TRBV7-9; clone size: once; CDR3 protein: CASTLGLDRTNYGYTF; CDR3 DNA: TGTGCCAGCACCCTAGGTTTGGACAGGACTAACTATGGCTACACCTTC
J gene: TRBJ1-1; D gene: TRBD1; V gene: TRBV6-6; clone size: once; CDR3 protein: CASSTGQGVTEAFF; CDR3 DNA: TGTGCCAGCAGTACAGGACAGGGGGTGACTGAAGCTTTCTTT
J gene: TRBJ1-5; D gene: .; V gene: TRBV6-1; clone size: .; CDR3 protein: CASSEDAGMTQPQHF; CDR3 DNA: TGTGCCAGCAGCGAAGACGCGGGCATGACTCAGCCCCAGCATTTT
J gene: TRBJ2-5; D gene: .; V gene: TRBV5-1; clone size: .; CDR3 protein: CASSLVMVQGGETQYF; CDR3 DNA: TGCGCCAGCAGCTTAGTCATGGTTCAAGGGGGAGAGACCCAGTACTTC
J gene: TRBJ2-1; D gene: .; V gene: TRBV18; clone size: .; CDR3 protein: CASSPLETGGHNEQFF; CDR3 DNA: TGTGCCAGCTCACCACTAGAGACAGGTGGCCACAATGAGCAGTTCTTC
J gene: TRBJ2-5; D gene: TRBD2; V gene: TRBV2; clone size: .; CDR3 protein: CASSERLAGIGETQYF; CDR3 DNA: TGTGCCAGCAGTGAACGCCTAGCGGGAATCGGAGAGACCCAGTACTTC
J gene: TRBJ1-2; D gene: .; V gene: TRBV6-5; clone size: .; CDR3 protein: CASSDADTGGYTF; CDR3 DNA: TGTGCCAGCAGTGATGCAGACACCGGTGGCTACACCTTC
J gene: TRBJ2-2; D gene: .; V gene: TRBV9; clone size: .; CDR3 protein: CASSARVGGTGELFF; CDR3 DNA: TGTGCCAGCAGCGCCAGGGTGGGGGGCACCGGGGAGCTGTTTTTT
J gene: TRBJ2-3; D gene: TRBD2; V gene: TRBV4-2; clone size: .; CDR3 protein: CASSQDSLAGIVNTQYF; CDR3 DNA: TGTGCCAGCAGCCAAGATAGTCTAGCGGGGATCGTCAATACGCAGTATTTT
J gene: TRBJ1-1; D gene: .; V gene: TRBV5-5; clone size: .; CDR3 protein: CASSPYSSTEAFF; CDR3 DNA: TGTGCCAGCAGTCCCTATAGTTCGACTGAAGCTTTCTTT
J gene: TRBJ1-1; D gene: TRBD1; V gene: TRBV5-1; clone size: .; CDR3 protein: CASSLDGQGCTEAFF; CDR3 DNA: TGCGCCAGCAGCTTGGATGGACAGGGATGCACTGAAGCTTTCTTT
J gene: TRBJ2-2; D gene: .; V gene: TRBV6-5; clone size: .; CDR3 protein: CASSYGQTFNTGELFF; CDR3 DNA: TGTGCCAGCAGTTACGGCCAGACTTTCAACACCGGGGAGCTGTTTTTT
J gene: TRBJ2-5; D gene: TRBD2; V gene: TRBV4-1; clone size: .; CDR3 protein: CASSQVGGPGETQYF; CDR3 DNA: TGCGCCAGCAGCCAAGTGGGAGGGCCAGGAGAGACCCAGTACTTC
J gene: TRBJ2-7; D gene: TRBD2; V gene: TRBV6-6; clone size: .; CDR3 protein: CASTERGKGYEQYF; CDR3 DNA: TGTGCCAGCACCGAGCGGGGAAAGGGCTACGAGCAGTACTTC
J gene: TRBJ2-1; D gene: .; V gene: TRBV7-9; clone size: .; CDR3 protein: CASSASGTLNEQFF; CDR3 DNA: TGTGCCAGCAGCGCCTCGGGGACTTTAAATGAGCAGTTCTTC
J gene: TRBJ1-5; D gene: .; V gene: TRBV6-5; clone size: .; CDR3 protein: CASRPKGVQPQHF; CDR3 DNA: TGTGCCAGCAGGCCTAAGGGGGTTCAGCCCCAGCATTTT
J gene: TRBJ2-7; D gene: TRBD1; V gene: TRBV25-1; clone size: .; CDR3 protein: CASGRGLAYEQYF; CDR3 DNA: TGTGCCAGCGGAAGGGGGCTAGCCTACGAGCAGTACTTC
J gene: TRBJ1-5; D gene: .; V gene: TRBV7-9; clone size: .; CDR3 protein: CASSLDSDNQPQHF; CDR3 DNA: TGTGCCAGCAGCTTAGATAGTGACAATCAGCCCCAGCATTTT
J gene: TRBJ1-2; D gene: TRBD1; V gene: TRBV7-9; clone size: .; CDR3 protein: CASSRDRVSGYTF; CDR3 DNA: TGTGCCAGCAGCCGCGACAGGGTGAGTGGCTACACCTTC
J gene: TRBJ2-1; D gene: .; V gene: TRBV5-1; clone size: .; CDR3 protein: CASSLTASNNNEQFF; CDR3 DNA: TGCGCCAGCAGCTTGACGGCTAGCAATAACAATGAGCAGTTCTTC